This T cell receptor (beta chain) was obtained from a study of cytomegalovirus exposure and HLA in healthy donors. Sequenced by immunoSEQ multiplex PCR; TCRdb stores in-frame clones only, minus some. This sample has 110,000 to 150,000 clones, with approximately 90% found just once. The V gene's germline CDR1 is KGHSH and CDR2 LQKENI. V was clipped by 3 bases and J by 4 bases; unmatched bases: 4. This CDR3 spans 14 amino acids. The gene calls are TRBV18 and TRBJ2-5, with 8 bases identical to TRBD1. This TCR derives from a woman aged 25 to 39 in good health and CMV-seropositive. The source material was PBMCs. The chain's CDR3 is CASSPYDRGETQYF. As DNA, the CDR3 is TGTGCCAGCTCACCGTACGACAGGGGAGAGACCCAGTACTTC. Full variable domain (rest looked up from reference TRBV18 and TRBJ2-5): NAGVMQNPRHLVRRRGQEARLRCSPMKGHSHVYWYRQLPEEGLKFMVYLQKENIIDESGMPKERFSAEFPKEGPSILRIQQVVRGDSAAYFCASSPYDRGETQYFGPGTRLLVL.